A single sample gave rise to the 26 T cell receptor beta chains below, sequenced in a study of OX40 agonist ivuxolimab in advanced cancers. This table comes from immunoSEQ multiplex PCR, and its TCRdb copy is limited to in-frame clones, with some not included. The table lists about 64,000 clones, 87% of them singletons. Material: CD4+ or CD8+ T cells sorted from blood, obtained in a trial of the OX40 agonist ivuxolimab. The receptors were gathered from an adult with an advanced solid tumor such as melanoma, head and neck, liver or kidney cancer.

V gene TRBV10-2 combines with J gene TRBJ2-6, with D perhaps matching TRBD1 or TRBD2 (6 bases each). Trimming took 10 bases from V and 4 from J, leaving 11 bases between them. The germline gives CDR1 WSHSY, CDR2 SAAADI. The CDR3 has 13 amino acids. The CDR3 loop reads CATGAGGANVLTF. The CDR3 nucleotides are TGCGCCACAGGGGCGGGGGGGGCCAACGTCCTGACTTTC.

V is TRBV19 and J is TRBJ2-5; tentatively, D is TRBD2 (6 bases). Germline V gives CDR1 LNHDA, CDR2 SQIVND (reference sequence). The CDR3 length is 17 residues. V lost 2 bases and J lost 2, with 18 bases in between. CDR3 in amino acids: CASSIMGGALMQETQYF. CDR3 bases: TGTGCCAGTAGTATAATGGGGGGAGCACTAATGCAAGAGACCCAGTACTTC. The complete variable domain, with remaining parts taken from reference TRBV19 and TRBJ2-5, reads DGGITQSPKYLFRKEGQNVTLSCEQNLNHDAMYWYRQDPGQGLRLIYYSQIVNDFQKGDIAEGYSVSREKKESFPLTVTSAQKNPTAFYLCASSIMGGALMQETQYFGPGTRLLVL.

This sequence joins TRBV11-2 and TRBJ2-5; TRBD1 matches at 10 bases. The CDR3 sequence is 14 residues long. The V gene's germline CDR1 is SGHAT and CDR2 FQNNGV. After removal of 5 bases from V and 2 bases from J, the junction contained 2 bases not matched to a gene. The CDR3 DNA reads TGTGCCAGCAGCAGGACAGGGGGACAAGAGACCCAGTACTTC. Amino acid sequence: CASSRTGGQETQYF.

This clone showed up just once. The V and J genes are TRBV5-4 and TRBJ2-3; D could derive from TRBD1 or TRBD2 (5 bases each). The germline V and J ends were trimmed by 2 bases and 3 bases, with 13 bases remaining between them. The germline V gene encodes CDR1 SGHNT and CDR2 YYREEE (reference sequence). This CDR3 has 15 residues. The CDR3 bases are TGTGCCAGCAGCTTTATCGGGAAGGGGACAGATACGCAGTATTTT. Amino acid sequence: CASSFIGKGTDTQYF.

This chain joins TRBV27 and TRBJ2-7, with 10 bases identical to TRBD1. This CDR3 region has 15 residues. Trimming removed 8 bases from V and 5 bases from J; junction bases left unmatched: 12. Germline V gives CDR1 MNHEY, CDR2 SMNVEV (reference sequence). CDR3 coding DNA: TGTGCCAGCTCCATCCCCGGGACAGGGGTCCACGAGCAGTACTTC. It translates to CASSIPGTGVHEQYF.

This clone was found a few times. The J gene is TRBJ2-2, the V gene TRBV29-1; 10 bases are shared with TRBD2. This CDR3 spans 16 amino acids. V lost 1 base, J lost 0 bases, and 2 bases stayed unmatched. From germline, CDR1 is SQVTM and CDR2 ANQGSEA. CDR3 amino acids: CSVEGGLAANTGELFF. In nucleotides, the CDR3 is TGCAGCGTTGAAGGTGGACTAGCGGCGAACACCGGGGAGCTGTTTTTT.

This chain connects TRBV27 to TRBJ1-2; D call uncertain. Germline V CDR1 and CDR2: MNHEY, SMNVEV (reference sequence). The ends were cut back, 5 bases at V and 0 bases at J, with 10 bases in the middle. The CDR3 spans 14 residues. The DNA for the CDR3 is TGTGCCAGCAGTCCCCTAATTACTAACTATGGCTACACCTTC. Translating it yields CASSPLITNYGYTF.

The chain links TRBV19 to TRBJ1-2; TRBD1 matches at 9 bases. The CDR3 loop spans 16 amino acids. Germline V lookup: CDR1 LNHDA, CDR2 SQIVND (reference sequence). After removal of 7 bases from V and 8 bases from J, the junction contained 17 bases not matched to a gene. CDR3 bases: TGTGCCAGTAAACAAGGACAGGGGAAGGATTCCGAGGGCTACACCTTC. Translating gives CASKQGQGKDSEGYTF.

V gene TRBV10-3 combines with J gene TRBJ2-7, with 10 bases that match TRBD1. CDR1 ENHRY and CDR2 SYGVKD come from the germline V gene. V gave up 11 bases and J gave up 6 bases; unmatched junction bases: 10. This CDR3 has 13 amino acids. As DNA, the CDR3 is TGTGCCTCGGCCCGGGACAGGGGCTCCGAGCAGTACTTC. This codes for CASARDRGSEQYF.

The sample holds a few counts of this clone. This chain links TRBV20-1 with TRBJ1-1; no clear D gene. This CDR3 comprises 11 residues. Trimming pared 8 bases from V and 1 base from J, leaving 8 bases between. CDR1 and CDR2 (germline): DFQATT, SNEGSKA (reference sequence). The CDR3 protein is CSTDGNTEAFF. The CDR3 DNA follows: TGCAGTACGGACGGGAACACTGAAGCTTTCTTT.

This rearrangement joins TRBV7-3 to TRBJ1-4, with a tentative D call TRBD1 (5 bases). The germline V and J ends were trimmed by 5 bases and 5 bases, with 15 bases remaining between them. The CDR3 is 15 residues long. Germline CDR1 is SGHTA and CDR2 is FQGTGA. The CDR3: CASSAEGINNEKLFF. The CDR3 DNA sequence: TGTGCCAGCAGCGCAGAGGGGATCAACAATGAAAAACTGTTTTTT.

This chain links TRBV28 with TRBJ2-1, with a possible D match to TRBD2 (6 bases). The CDR3 has 16 residues. Per the germline V gene, CDR1 is MDHEN and CDR2 is SYDVKM. Trimming took 5 bases from V and 10 from J, leaving 24 bases between them. The CDR3 region has the DNA TGTGCCAGCAGTCTCCTTCCGGGACGGGAGTCTACGGAGCAGTTCTTC. Translating it yields CASSLLPGRESTEQFF.

This clone was seen a handful of times. The gene calls are TRBV30 and TRBJ1-5; no firm D call. The CDR3 runs to 14 residues. Trimming cost V 0 bases and J 6 bases, with 12 bases left between them. CDR1 GTSNPN and CDR2 SVGIG come from the germline V gene (reference sequence). The CDR3 region has the DNA TGTGCCTGGAGTGTGTTGAAGCGCCTTCAGCCCCAGCATTTT. It yields the protein CAWSVLKRLQPQHF.

The chain is built from TRBV2 and TRBJ1-1; no firm D call. Trimming shortened V by 4 bases and J by 11 bases, and 17 bases separated the two germline ends. Germline V gives CDR1 SNHLY, CDR2 FYNNEI. The CDR3 has 13 amino acids. CDR3 loop: CASSVSGYFDAFF. The CDR3 nucleotides are TGTGCCAGCAGTGTGAGCGGCTACTTTGACGCTTTCTTT.

The rearrangement joins TRBV18 to TRBJ1-1, with D perhaps matching TRBD1 (6 bases). V gave up 4 bases and J gave up 7 bases, with 10 bases separating them. The CDR3 has 12 amino acids. Germline lookup yields CDR1 KGHSH and CDR2 LQKENI. In DNA form, the CDR3 reads TGTGCCAGCTCACTCGGGACAATTGAAGCTTTCTTT. It codes for CASSLGTIEAFF.

This chain links TRBV10-3 with TRBJ1-4, with unresolved D. Per germline, CDR1 ENHRY and CDR2 SYGVKD. Trimming took off 6 bases at V and 6 bases at J, with 14 bases between the two ends. The CDR3 loop spans 14 amino acids. CDR3 amino acids: CAISASGSHEKLFF. The CDR3 coding sequence is TGTGCCATCAGCGCTTCCGGGAGTCATGAAAAACTGTTTTTT.

The genes are TRBV2 and TRBJ2-2; the D gene is possibly TRBD1 (5 bases). The CDR3 length is 15 residues. Germline V gives CDR1 SNHLY, CDR2 FYNNEI. The V and J ends lost 6 bases and 2 bases respectively, with 13 bases between them. For the CDR3, the DNA is TGTGCCAGCAGGCCTCCAGGGATAAACACCGGGGAGCTGTTTTTT. Encoded protein: CASRPPGINTGELFF.

This clone was recorded only once. V is TRBV28 and J is TRBJ2-7, with 8 nucleotides matching TRBD2. The CDR3 is 16 amino acids. The junction had 8 bases not matched to a gene; V was cut back by 3 bases and J by 1 base. CDR1 MDHEN and CDR2 SYDVKM come from the germline V gene. The CDR3 DNA is TGTGCCAGCAGTTTTTCTCTAGCGGGCCTTTCCTACGAGCAGTACTTC. Amino acids: CASSFSLAGLSYEQYF. The whole variable domain, filled in from reference TRBV28 and TRBJ2-7, reads DVKVTQSSRYLVKRTGEKVFLECVQDMDHENMFWYRQDPGLGLRLIYFSYDVKMKEKGDIPEGYSVSREKKERFSLILESASTNQTSMYLCASSFSLAGLSYEQYFGPGTRLTVT.

Concerning this clone: Other nucleotide sequences in the sample specify the same CDR3. The chain combines TRBV6-5 with TRBJ1-3; D may be TRBD1 (5 bases). The CDR3 is 14 residues long. Germline CDR1 is MNHEY and CDR2 is SVGAGI. Trimming removed 0 bases from V and 4 bases from J, with 7 bases in between. The chain's CDR3 is CASSYSGEGNTIYF. DNA for the CDR3: TGTGCCAGCAGTTACTCAGGGGAGGGAAACACCATATATTTT.

This chain joins TRBV28 and TRBJ1-1, with D maybe TRBD1 (6 bases). V shed 6 bases and J shed 11 bases, with 13 bases lying between them. Germline V CDR1 and CDR2: MDHEN, SYDVKM. This CDR3 has 11 residues. This chain's CDR3 is CASRKTGRAFF. The CDR3 nucleotides read TGTGCCAGCAGAAAGACAGGCCGGGCTTTCTTT.

The chain uses TRBV10-1 and TRBJ2-2, with a tentative D call TRBD2 (6 bases). The ends were cut back, 6 bases at V and 5 bases at J, with 10 bases in the middle. CDR1 and CDR2 from the germline V gene are WNHNN and SYGVQD (reference sequence). CDR3 length equals 13 residues. The CDR3 loop reads CASRASGTGELFF. CDR3 coding DNA: TGCGCCAGCAGGGCCAGCGGGACCGGGGAGCTGTTTTTT.

V is TRBV11-2 and J is TRBJ2-2; D is ambiguous. CDR3 length: 14 residues. CDR1 and CDR2 from the germline V gene are SGHAT and FQNNGV. V shed 1 base and J shed 2 bases, with 5 bases lying between them. CDR3 region: CASSLGFNTGELFF. The CDR3 nucleotides are TGTGCCAGCAGCTTAGGCTTCAACACCGGGGAGCTGTTTTTT.

The table lists this clone with a count of one. The rearrangement uses TRBV6-5 and TRBJ2-3, with D possibly being TRBD1 (6 bases). This CDR3 spans 14 amino acids. Germline V CDR1 and CDR2: MNHEY, SVGAGI. Trimming removed 5 bases from V and 2 bases from J, with 11 bases in between. CDR3 loop: CASSRTELTDTQYF. Written as DNA, the CDR3 is TGTGCCAGCAGTCGGACAGAACTCACAGATACGCAGTATTTT.

This clone was seen once. The rearrangement links TRBV18 to TRBJ2-5; 8 positions agree with TRBD1. CDR3 length equals 16 residues. The V segment lost 3 bases and the J segment 6 bases; nucleotides outside the gene matches: 12. CDR1 is KGHSH and CDR2 is LQKENI in the germline V gene. CDR3 nucleotide sequence: TGTGCCAGCTCACCCAACGATTCAGGGGGCGGACAGACCCAGTACTTC. Translated, it gives CASSPNDSGGGQTQYF.

The rearrangement joins TRBV7-9 to TRBJ2-3; D call uncertain. CDR3 length equals 12 residues. Trimming took 6 bases from V and 0 from J, leaving 4 bases between them. CDR1 SEHNR and CDR2 FQNEAQ come from the germline V gene (reference sequence). CDR3 amino acids: CASRDSTDTQYF. For the CDR3, the DNA is TGTGCCAGCAGGGACAGCACAGATACGCAGTATTTT.

This chain links TRBV30 with TRBJ1-5, with D possibly TRBD1 on 5 matching bases. The CDR3 length is 13 residues. Germline CDR1 is GTSNPN and CDR2 is SVGIG (reference sequence). V shed 4 bases and J shed 5 bases, with 12 bases lying between them. CDR3 residues: CAWTQKGYQPQHF. In DNA, the CDR3 is TGTGCCTGGACCCAGAAGGGGTATCAGCCCCAGCATTTT.